A single sample is the source of the 10 T cell receptor beta chains below, sequenced in a study of technical replicates of blood from a few donors. Method: immunoSEQ multiplex PCR; TCRdb's copy keeps in-frame clones and lacks some. The table includes roughly 62,000 clones, 85% to 95% detected once. The sequencing sample was made of PBMCs. The receptors shown here come from a human donor in good health. Some clones in this sample may be carry-over from other donors' samples.

The J gene is TRBJ2-1, the V gene TRBV7-2; 12 positions match TRBD2. This CDR3 has 18 residues. V lost 0 bases, J lost 6 bases, and 9 bases stayed unmatched. Germline V gene sequence: CDR1 SGHTA, CDR2 FQGNSA. The CDR3 loop is CASSLARLAGGPLNEQFF. In DNA, the CDR3 is TGTGCCAGCAGCTTAGCGCGGCTAGCGGGAGGGCCCCTCAATGAGCAGTTCTTC.

The CDR3 DNA reads as TGTGCCAGCAGCTTAGTTGGGGCCCACTACACCTTC. Translated, it gives CASSLVGAHYTF. V and J are TRBV7-2 and TRBJ1-2, with D possibly matching TRBD1 (5 bases). This CDR3 spans 12 amino acids. The V gene's germline CDR1 is SGHTA and CDR2 FQGNSA. V was cut by 1 base and J by 10 bases, with 10 bases left in between.

The genes are TRBV4-2 and TRBJ1-5; 8 bases line up with TRBD1. With V trimmed by 4 bases and J by 0 bases, 8 bases remained unmatched. CDR3 length equals 17 residues. CDR1 and CDR2 from the germline V gene are LGHNA and YNFKEQ. CDR3 nucleotide sequence: TGTGCCAGCAGCCTCGGGACAGGACGAAATAGCAATCAGCCCCAGCATTTT. It is translated as CASSLGTGRNSNQPQHF.

The J gene is TRBJ2-1, the V gene TRBV4-3, with 7 bases aligning to TRBD2. CDR3 length: 16 amino acids. Germline lookup yields CDR1 LGHNA and CDR2 YSLEER. The V gene end was trimmed by 0 bases and the J gene end by 4 bases; junction bases not matched to a gene: 6. CDR3 protein: CASSQETGLTYNEQFF. The DNA for the CDR3 is TGCGCCAGCAGCCAAGAAACGGGACTAACTTACAATGAGCAGTTCTTC.

The CDR3 nucleotides are TGTGCCAGCAGCCCCAGGACAGGGAGCAATCAGCCCCAGCATTTT. Residues: CASSPRTGSNQPQHF. The chain combines TRBV7-2 with TRBJ1-5, with 8 bases identical to TRBD1. Trimming took 5 bases from V and 1 from J; bases not matched to a gene: 4. This CDR3 has 15 residues. CDR1 is SGHTA, CDR2 FQGNSA, per germline.

The CDR3 sequence: CASSLGGPIQAFF. The DNA for the CDR3 is TGTGCCAGCAGCTTAGGGGGCCCCATTCAAGCTTTCTTT. The chain has TRBV7-3 and TRBJ1-1; D perhaps matches TRBD1 (6 bases). This CDR3 spans 13 amino acids. V was clipped by 2 bases and J by 9 bases, with 13 bases between them. Germline CDR1 and CDR2: SGHTA and FQGTGA.

The V gene is TRBV18, the J gene TRBJ2-1, with a possible D match to TRBD2 (5 bases). V gave up 6 bases and J gave up 7 bases, with 10 bases separating them. The CDR3 extends over 12 amino acids. Germline CDR1 is KGHSH and CDR2 is LQKENI. The CDR3, as DNA: TGTGCCAGCTCCTCACTAGGAAATGAGCAGTTCTTC. Its translation: CASSSLGNEQFF.

The rearrangement uses TRBV12-5 and TRBJ2-7; no reliable D call. Per the germline V gene, CDR1 is LGHNT and CDR2 is FRNRAP. The CDR3 extends over 13 amino acids. V was trimmed by 7 bases and J by 7 bases, leaving 17 bases between them. CDR3 sequence: CASALLGAGEQYF. Here the CDR3 DNA reads TGTGCTAGTGCCTTATTAGGAGCTGGGGAGCAGTACTTC.

The J gene is TRBJ1-1, the V gene TRBV29-1; TRBD1 aligns across 9 bases. The junction had 18 bases not matched to a gene; V was cut back by 6 bases and J by 7 bases. The germline CDR1 and CDR2 sequences are SQVTM and ANQGSEA. The CDR3 runs 16 residues. CDR3 residues: CSVESAIRTGVNEAFF. DNA of the CDR3: TGCAGCGTCGAGTCCGCGATCCGGACAGGGGTTAATGAAGCTTTCTTT.

The chain joins TRBV11-3 to TRBJ2-7, with TRBD2 identical over 10 bases. This CDR3 contains 15 residues. From germline, CDR1 is SGHNT and CDR2 YENEEA. V was pared by 5 bases and J by 5 bases, with 9 bases of the junction left unmatched. The CDR3 DNA reads as TGTGCCAGCAGCCAAAGCACTAGCGGGAATAACGAGCAGTACTTC. The encoded protein is CASSQSTSGNNEQYF.